Each of the 12 T cell receptor beta chains below was sequenced from the same sample in a study of shared clonotypes between healthy human individuals. Some clones are missing from TCRdb's copy, which holds only in-frame ones; the method was immunoSEQ multiplex PCR. Among 400,000 to 600,000 clones listed, almost 80% were seen once. Sequences were obtained from PBMCs. The receptors derive from a woman in her thirties or forties in good health. Some clones in this sample may be carry-over from other donors' samples.

The chain combines TRBV28 with TRBJ2-7, with a tentative D call TRBD2 (6 bases). The length of the CDR3 is 15 residues. Germline CDR1 MDHEN, CDR2 SYDVKM. Trimming took 5 bases from V and 1 from J, leaving 15 bases between them. Here the CDR3 DNA reads TGTGCCAGCAGTACCCCGACTAGAGCTTCCTACGAGCAGTACTTC. Translated: CASSTPTRASYEQYF.

The chain recombines TRBV18 with TRBJ2-1; tentative D call: TRBD2 (5 bases). Germline values: CDR1 KGHSH, CDR2 LQKENI. Deletions cut 6 bases from V and 11 bases from J, with 14 bases between. The CDR3 is 12 amino acids. The CDR3 sequence: CASSQSRDKQFF. The CDR3 nucleotides are TGTGCCAGCTCCCAAAGCCGGGATAAGCAGTTCTTC. Full variable domain (missing parts from reference TRBV18 and TRBJ2-1): NAGVMQNPRHLVRRRGQEARLRCSPMKGHSHVYWYRQLPEEGLKFMVYLQKENIIDESGMPKERFSAEFPKEGPSILRIQQVVRGDSAAYFCASSQSRDKQFFGPGTRLTVL.

This clone showed up many times. V usage is TRBV5-5 and J usage is TRBJ1-4, with D unresolved. CDR3 length: 14 residues. The V end was cut by 5 bases, the J end by 4 bases, with 12 bases between. Per the germline V gene, CDR1 is SGHKS and CDR2 is YYEKEE (reference sequence). CDR3 DNA sequence: TGTGCCAGCAGTTTCCGGGCCAATAATGAAAAACTGTTTTTT. As protein: CASSFRANNEKLFF.

J is TRBJ1-2 and V is TRBV18, with D unresolved. This CDR3 is built from 14 residues. Germline V lookup: CDR1 KGHSH, CDR2 LQKENI. Trimming took 6 bases from V and 4 from J, leaving 15 bases between them. The CDR3 bases are TGTGCCAGCTCTCCGCTGGCGGGTTCCTATGGCTACACCTTC. Its protein is CASSPLAGSYGYTF. Full variable domain (remainder filled in from reference TRBV18 and TRBJ1-2): NAGVMQNPRHLVRRRGQEARLRCSPMKGHSHVYWYRQLPEEGLKFMVYLQKENIIDESGMPKERFSAEFPKEGPSILRIQQVVRGDSAAYFCASSPLAGSYGYTFGSGTRLTVV.

The rearrangement joins TRBV7-2 to TRBJ2-3; unclear D gene. Germline CDR1 and CDR2: SGHTA and FQGNSA. The ends were cut back, 3 bases at V and 9 bases at J, with 10 bases in the middle. The CDR3 runs 12 residues. CDR3: CASSFGQPTQYF. Here the CDR3 DNA reads TGTGCCAGCAGCTTTGGGCAACCGACGCAGTATTTT. Full variable domain (rest looked up from reference TRBV7-2 and TRBJ2-3): GAGVSQSPSNKVTEKGKDVELRCDPISGHTALYWYRQSLGQGLEFLIYFQGNSAPDKSGLPSDRFSAERTGGSVSTLTIQRTQQEDSAVYLCASSFGQPTQYFGPGTRLTVL.

V gene TRBV4-3 combines with J gene TRBJ2-1; TRBD2 matches at 8 bases. The germline V gene has CDR1 LGHNA and CDR2 YSLEER. V shed 1 base and J 7 bases; nucleotides not matched to a gene: 6. The CDR3 has 15 amino acids. The CDR3 protein is CASSQGTSLWNEQFF. The CDR3 bases are TGCGCCAGCAGCCAAGGGACTAGCCTCTGGAATGAGCAGTTCTTC.

The rearrangement uses TRBV19 and TRBJ2-6, with D uncertain. Trimming shortened V by 4 bases and J by 0 bases, and 1 base separated the two germline ends. CDR1 LNHDA and CDR2 SQIVND come from the germline V gene (reference sequence). The CDR3 has 13 amino acids. The CDR3 loop is CASSTSGANVLTF. The DNA for the CDR3 is TGTGCCAGTAGTACCTCTGGGGCCAACGTCCTGACTTTC.

The V and J genes are TRBV6-1 and TRBJ1-1; D remains unclear. The V gene lost 0 bases and the J gene lost 5 bases, with 7 bases spanning the gap. This CDR3 region has 13 residues. The germline V gene has CDR1 MNHNS and CDR2 SASEGT. Here the CDR3 reads CASSEARATEAFF. The CDR3 DNA reads TGTGCCAGCAGTGAAGCGCGGGCTACTGAAGCTTTCTTT.

Here the CDR3 reads CASSLRGSSYNEQFF. CDR3 sequence (DNA): TGTGCCAGCAGCTTACGGGGGAGCTCCTACAATGAGCAGTTCTTC. This chain links TRBV11-1 with TRBJ2-1; the D gene is possibly TRBD2 (6 bases). Germline values: CDR1 SGHAT, CDR2 FQDESV (reference sequence). CDR3 length: 15 amino acids. V was shortened by 2 bases and J by 0 bases, with 8 bases between the two germline ends.

The V and J genes are TRBV29-1 and TRBJ2-1, with D possibly TRBD1 on 6 matching bases. The CDR3 consists of 13 residues. V was clipped by 6 bases and J by 8 bases, with 17 bases between them. The germline CDR1 and CDR2 sequences are SQVTM and ANQGSEA. DNA for the CDR3: TGCAGCGTCGGGGCAGGGGTGGTCGATGAGCAGTTCTTC. Residues: CSVGAGVVDEQFF.

The J gene is TRBJ1-1, the V gene TRBV27, with D unclear. CDR1 and CDR2 (germline): MNHEY, SMNVEV (reference sequence). V shed 5 bases and J shed 0 bases, with 7 bases lying between them. The CDR3 covers 13 residues. CDR3 in DNA: TGTGCCAGCAGTCAAATCATGAACACTGAAGCTTTCTTT. This encodes CASSQIMNTEAFF.

The J gene is TRBJ2-3, the V gene TRBV2, with D perhaps matching TRBD1 (6 bases). Trimming shortened V by 4 bases and J by 4 bases, and 15 bases separated the two germline ends. The CDR3 contains 15 residues. CDR1 SNHLY and CDR2 FYNNEI come from the germline V gene. Here the CDR3 reads CASSVRSGVSDTQYF. The CDR3 nucleotides are TGTGCCAGCAGTGTGAGGTCAGGGGTGTCAGATACGCAGTATTTT.